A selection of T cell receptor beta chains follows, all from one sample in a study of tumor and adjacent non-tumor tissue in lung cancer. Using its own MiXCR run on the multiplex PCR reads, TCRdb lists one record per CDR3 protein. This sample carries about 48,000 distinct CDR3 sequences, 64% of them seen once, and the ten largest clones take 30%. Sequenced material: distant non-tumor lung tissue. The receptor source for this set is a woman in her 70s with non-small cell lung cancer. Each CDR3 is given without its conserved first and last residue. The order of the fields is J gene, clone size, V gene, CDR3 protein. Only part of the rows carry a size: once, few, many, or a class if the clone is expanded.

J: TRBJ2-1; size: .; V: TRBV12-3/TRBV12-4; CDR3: ASSPNWGGRATIPQF
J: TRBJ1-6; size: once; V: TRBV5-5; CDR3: VSSLLLQGSSPLH
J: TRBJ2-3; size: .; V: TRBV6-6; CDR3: AITKGTWGTDTQY
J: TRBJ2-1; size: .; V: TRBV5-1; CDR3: ASSSTGTSWSMNEHF
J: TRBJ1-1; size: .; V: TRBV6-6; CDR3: VSSYLHGAVVTEAF
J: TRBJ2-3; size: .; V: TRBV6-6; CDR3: ASTKGTRGKDTQY
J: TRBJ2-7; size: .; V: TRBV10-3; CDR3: TTSERTSGSYEQY
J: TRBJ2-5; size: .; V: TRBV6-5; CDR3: ASMNNHETQY
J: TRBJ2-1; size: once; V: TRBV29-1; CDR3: NVEPGFTYNEQF
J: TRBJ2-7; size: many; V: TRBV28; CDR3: ASSTGLDGLGYEQY
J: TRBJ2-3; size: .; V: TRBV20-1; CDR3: SADRDVADTQN
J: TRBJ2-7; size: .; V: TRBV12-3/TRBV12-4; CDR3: TSRDTGGYEQY
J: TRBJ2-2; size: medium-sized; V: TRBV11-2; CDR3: ASSIPVTNTGELF
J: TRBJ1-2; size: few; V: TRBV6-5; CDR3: DSSSATGNYGYT
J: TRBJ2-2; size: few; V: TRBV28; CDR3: ASRRGLAGDTGELF
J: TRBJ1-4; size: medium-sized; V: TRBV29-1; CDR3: SVVGNEKLF
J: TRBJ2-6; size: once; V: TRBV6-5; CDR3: ASSYKVIFGANVLT
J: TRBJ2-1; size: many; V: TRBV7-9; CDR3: ASSLGGIVNEQF
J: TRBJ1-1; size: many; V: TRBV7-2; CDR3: ASSPTGGTEAF
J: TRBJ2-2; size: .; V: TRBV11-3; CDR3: ASGTTRAGELF
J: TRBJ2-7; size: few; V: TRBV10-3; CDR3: AIRTGELAGIPYEQY
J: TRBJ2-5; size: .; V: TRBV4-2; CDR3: ASSVRLAADAETQY
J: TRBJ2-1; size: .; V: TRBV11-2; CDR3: ASSLVGGSCHEQF
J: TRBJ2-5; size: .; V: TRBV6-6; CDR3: ASSTLAGGEQETQY
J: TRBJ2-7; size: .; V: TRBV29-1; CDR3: SVMLLGDEQY
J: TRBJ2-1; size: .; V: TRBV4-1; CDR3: ASSPEGTSSASEQF
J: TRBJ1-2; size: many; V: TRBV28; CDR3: ASRPDRLYGYT
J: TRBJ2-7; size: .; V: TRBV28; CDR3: ASSLYSGAGGYEQY
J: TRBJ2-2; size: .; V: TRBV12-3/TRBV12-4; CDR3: ASSLAKELF
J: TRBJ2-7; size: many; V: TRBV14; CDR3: ASSRSLGYEQY
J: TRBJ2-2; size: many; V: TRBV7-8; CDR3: ASIRLRGTSNTGELF
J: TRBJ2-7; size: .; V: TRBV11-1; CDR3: ASSSRISYEQC
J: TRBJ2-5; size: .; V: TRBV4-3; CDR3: ASSPGLVTETQY
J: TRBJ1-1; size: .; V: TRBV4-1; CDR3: ASNRPLNTEAF
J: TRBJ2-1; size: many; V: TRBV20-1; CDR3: SAQRGSLSGDEQF
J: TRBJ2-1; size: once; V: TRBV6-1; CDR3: AGSAASGPGSEQF
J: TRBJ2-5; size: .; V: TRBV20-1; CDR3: SASWIGETKY
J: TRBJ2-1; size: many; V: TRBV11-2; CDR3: ASSFGTGAYNEQF
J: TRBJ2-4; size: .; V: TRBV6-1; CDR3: ASSGMDSDIRY
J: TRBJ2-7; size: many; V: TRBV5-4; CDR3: ASSLGPDPYEQY
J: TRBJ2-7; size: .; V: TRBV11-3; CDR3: ASNSYLGHEQY
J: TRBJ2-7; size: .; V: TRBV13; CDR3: AISSRAGLVVYEQY
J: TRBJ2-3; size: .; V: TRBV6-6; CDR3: ASGSGTGGVDTQY
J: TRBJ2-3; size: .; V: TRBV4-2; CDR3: ASSQLARTDMEY
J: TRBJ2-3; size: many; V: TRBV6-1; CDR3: ASSEAYRDTQY
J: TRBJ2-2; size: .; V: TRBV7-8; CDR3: ASSLFLAGGTGELF
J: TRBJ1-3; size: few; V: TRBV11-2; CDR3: ASSPTAGNSGNTIY
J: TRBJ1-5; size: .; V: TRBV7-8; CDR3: ANTLGASENQPQD
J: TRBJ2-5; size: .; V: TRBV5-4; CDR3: ASGTAQETQY
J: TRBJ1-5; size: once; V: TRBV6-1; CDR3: ASSVSRDDQPQH
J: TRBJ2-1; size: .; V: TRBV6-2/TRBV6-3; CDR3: AGRPRGQGINEQF
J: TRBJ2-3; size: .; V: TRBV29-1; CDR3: SVGQGGDTRY
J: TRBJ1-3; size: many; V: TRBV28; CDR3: ASSQGVAAGNTIY
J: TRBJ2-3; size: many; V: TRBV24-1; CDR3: ATSDEGGSQY
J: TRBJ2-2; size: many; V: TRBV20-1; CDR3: SARAERANTGELF
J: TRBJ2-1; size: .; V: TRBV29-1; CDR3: SADRGSYNEQL
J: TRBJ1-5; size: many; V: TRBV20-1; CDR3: SARRDAGIYSNQPQH
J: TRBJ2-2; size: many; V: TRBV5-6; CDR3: ASSLAGGYFAGELF
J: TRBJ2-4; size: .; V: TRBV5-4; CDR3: TSSGQGGAGNIQY
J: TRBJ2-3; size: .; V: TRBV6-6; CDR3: ASSDAGGAHAVTQY